Following are 6 T cell receptor beta chains from one sample sequenced in a study of T cells in Graves' hyperthyroidism and ophthalmopathy. RNA transcripts provided the source from which TCR beta CDR3 regions were amplified. The HTBI set primed first-round TCR CDR3 RT-PCR. TCRdb re-called the multiplex PCR reads through MiXCR, storing one row per CDR3 protein. This table has some 600,000 distinct CDR3 sequences, approximately 13% appearing once. The sequencing input was blood. These receptor sequences come from a woman in her twenties or thirties with Graves' hyperthyroidism that later progressed to Graves' ophthalmopathy.

This clonotype showed up many times. The chain is built from TRBV20-1 and TRBJ2-7, with D unresolved. The CDR3 covers 12 residues. The V gene's germline CDR1 is DFQATT and CDR2 SNEGSKA (reference sequence). Trimming removed 1 base at V and 7 bases at J, with 11 bases between. CDR3 sequence: CSARAQGWEQYF. The DNA of the CDR3 is TGCAGTGCTAGAGCCCAAGGTTGGGAGCAGTACTTC.

This clonotype was detected many times. The chain recombines TRBV19 with TRBJ2-1, with 7 bases aligning to TRBD1. J lost 3 bases, V lost 5 bases, and 13 bases had no gene match. The CDR3 covers 17 residues. Germline V lookup: CDR1 LNHDA, CDR2 SQIVND (reference sequence). In nucleotides, the CDR3 is TGTGCCAGTAGTTTGACAGGGCGGGTCCGGGGCTACAATGAGCAGTTCTTC. Residues: CASSLTGRVRGYNEQFF.

This clonotype appeared many times. The CDR3: CASSYLGTSGSYEQYF. The CDR3, as DNA: TGTGCCAGCAGTTATCTCGGGACTAGCGGGAGCTACGAGCAGTACTTC. This rearrangement joins TRBV27 to TRBJ2-7; the match to TRBD2 covers 14 bases. The CDR3 is 16 residues long. CDR1 MNHEY and CDR2 SMNVEV come from the germline V gene (reference sequence). V lost 4 bases to trimming and J lost 3 bases; unmatched junction nucleotides: 5.

This clonotype was recorded at least ten times. The chain has TRBV28 and TRBJ2-1, with D perhaps TRBD1 (6 bases). Germline loops: CDR1 MDHEN, CDR2 SYDVKM. V was trimmed by 4 bases and J by 8 bases, leaving 15 bases between them. This CDR3 has 14 amino acids. CDR3: CASSSYRDIHEQFF. Here the CDR3 DNA reads TGTGCCAGCAGTTCATACCGGGACATCCATGAGCAGTTCTTC.

This clonotype was detected ten times or more. One end of the junction varies from germline; a read error may be responsible. The rearrangement links TRBV12-3 or TRBV12-4 to TRBJ1-2; D ambiguous. There are 12 residues in the CDR3. The chain's CDR3 is CASSIANYGYTF. DNA of the CDR3: TGTGCCAGCAGTATAGCTAACTATGGCTACACCTTC.

This clonotype appeared many times. This chain links TRBV6-2 or TRBV6-3 with TRBJ2-2, with D hard to call. The ends were cut back, 6 bases at V and 5 bases at J, with 7 bases in the middle. Germline CDR1 reads MNHEY; CDR2 reads SVGEGT. CDR3 length equals 12 residues. This chain's CDR3 is CASSYGTGELFF. The CDR3 DNA follows: TGTGCCAGCAGCTATGGGACCGGGGAGCTGTTTTTT.